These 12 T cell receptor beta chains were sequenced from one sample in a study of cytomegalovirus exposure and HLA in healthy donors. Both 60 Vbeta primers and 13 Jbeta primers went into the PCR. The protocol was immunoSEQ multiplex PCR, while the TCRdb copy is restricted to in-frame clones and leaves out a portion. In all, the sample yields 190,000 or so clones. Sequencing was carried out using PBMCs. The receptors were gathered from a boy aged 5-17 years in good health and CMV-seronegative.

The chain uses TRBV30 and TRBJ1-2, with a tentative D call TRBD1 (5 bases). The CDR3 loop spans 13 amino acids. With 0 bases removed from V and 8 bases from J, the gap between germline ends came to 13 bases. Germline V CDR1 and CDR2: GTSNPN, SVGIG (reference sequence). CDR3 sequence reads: CAWSVGALEGYTF. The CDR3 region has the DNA TGTGCCTGGAGTGTAGGGGCGCTGGAGGGCTACACCTTC.

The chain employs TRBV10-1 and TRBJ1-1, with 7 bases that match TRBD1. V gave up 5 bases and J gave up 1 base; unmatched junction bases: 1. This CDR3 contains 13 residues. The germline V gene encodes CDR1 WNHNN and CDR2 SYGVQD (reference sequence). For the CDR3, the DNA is TGCGCCAGCAGTTGGGACAGGAACACTGAAGCTTTCTTT. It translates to CASSWDRNTEAFF.

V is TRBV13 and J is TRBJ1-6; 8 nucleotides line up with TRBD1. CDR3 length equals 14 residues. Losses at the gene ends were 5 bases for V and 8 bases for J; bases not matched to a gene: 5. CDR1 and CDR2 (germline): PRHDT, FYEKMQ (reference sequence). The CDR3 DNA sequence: TGTGCCAGCAGCGGACGGGACAGGTATTCACCCCTCCACTTT. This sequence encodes CASSGRDRYSPLHF.

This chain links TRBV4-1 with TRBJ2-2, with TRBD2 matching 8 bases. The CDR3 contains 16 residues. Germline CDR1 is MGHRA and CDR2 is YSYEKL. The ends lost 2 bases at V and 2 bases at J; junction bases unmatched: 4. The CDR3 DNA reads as TGCGCCAGCAGCCAACCCGGGACTAGAAACACCGGGGAGCTGTTTTTT. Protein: CASSQPGTRNTGELFF.

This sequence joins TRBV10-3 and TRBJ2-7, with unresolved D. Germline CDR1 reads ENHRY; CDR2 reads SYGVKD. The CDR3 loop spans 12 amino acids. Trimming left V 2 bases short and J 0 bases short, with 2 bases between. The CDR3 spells CAISEHSYEQYF. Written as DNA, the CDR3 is TGTGCCATCAGTGAGCACTCCTACGAGCAGTACTTC.

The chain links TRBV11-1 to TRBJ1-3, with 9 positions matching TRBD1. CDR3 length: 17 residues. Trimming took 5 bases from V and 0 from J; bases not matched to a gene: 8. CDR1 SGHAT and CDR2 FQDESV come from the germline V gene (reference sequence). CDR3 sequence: CASSAGQGRYSGNTIYF. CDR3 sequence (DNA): TGTGCCAGCAGCGCCGGACAGGGGAGATACTCTGGAAACACCATATATTTT.

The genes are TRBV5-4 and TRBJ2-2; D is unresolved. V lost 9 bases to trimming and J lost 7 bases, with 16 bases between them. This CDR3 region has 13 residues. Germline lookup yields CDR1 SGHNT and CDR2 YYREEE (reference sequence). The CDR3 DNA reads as TGTGCCACCCGCGAGAGGTTGGGCGGGGAGCTGTTTTTT. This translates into CATRERLGGELFF.

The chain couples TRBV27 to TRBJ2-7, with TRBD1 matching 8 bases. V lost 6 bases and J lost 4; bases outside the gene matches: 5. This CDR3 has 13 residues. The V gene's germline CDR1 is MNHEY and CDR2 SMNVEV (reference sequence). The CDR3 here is CASSYRQGYEQYF. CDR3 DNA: TGTGCCAGCAGCTACAGACAGGGGTACGAGCAGTACTTC.

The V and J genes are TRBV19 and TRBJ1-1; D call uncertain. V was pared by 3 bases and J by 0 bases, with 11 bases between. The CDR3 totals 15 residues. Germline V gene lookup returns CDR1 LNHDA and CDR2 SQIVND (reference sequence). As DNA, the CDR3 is TGTGCCAGTAGTATCGGCGGCCGGCTGAACACTGAAGCTTTCTTT. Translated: CASSIGGRLNTEAFF.

CDR3 DNA: TGTGCCAGCACCCCCCAGACTGCACCCCTCCACTTT. Protein sequence: CASTPQTAPLHF. The chain uses TRBV2 and TRBJ1-6; D unclear. Germline CDR1 SNHLY, CDR2 FYNNEI. This CDR3 contains 12 residues. Deletions cut 7 bases from V and 11 bases from J, with 12 bases between.

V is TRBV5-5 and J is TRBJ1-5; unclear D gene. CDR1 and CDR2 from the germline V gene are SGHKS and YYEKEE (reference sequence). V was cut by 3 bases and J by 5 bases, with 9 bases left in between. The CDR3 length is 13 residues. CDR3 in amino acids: CASSSGWDQPQHF. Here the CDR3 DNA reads TGTGCCAGCAGCTCGGGTTGGGATCAGCCCCAGCATTTT. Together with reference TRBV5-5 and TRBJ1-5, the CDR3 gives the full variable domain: DAGVTQSPTHLIKTRGQQVTLRCSPISGHKSVSWYQQVLGQGPQFIFQYYEKEERGRGNFPDRFSARQFPNYSSELNVNALLLGDSALYLCASSSGWDQPQHFGDGTRLSIL.

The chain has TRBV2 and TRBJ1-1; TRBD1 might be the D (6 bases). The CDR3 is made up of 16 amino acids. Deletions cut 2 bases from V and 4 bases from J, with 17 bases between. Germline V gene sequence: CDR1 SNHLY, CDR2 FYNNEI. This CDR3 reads CASSESVGTGTTEAFF. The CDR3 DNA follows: TGTGCCAGCAGTGAATCAGTGGGAACAGGGACCACTGAAGCTTTCTTT.